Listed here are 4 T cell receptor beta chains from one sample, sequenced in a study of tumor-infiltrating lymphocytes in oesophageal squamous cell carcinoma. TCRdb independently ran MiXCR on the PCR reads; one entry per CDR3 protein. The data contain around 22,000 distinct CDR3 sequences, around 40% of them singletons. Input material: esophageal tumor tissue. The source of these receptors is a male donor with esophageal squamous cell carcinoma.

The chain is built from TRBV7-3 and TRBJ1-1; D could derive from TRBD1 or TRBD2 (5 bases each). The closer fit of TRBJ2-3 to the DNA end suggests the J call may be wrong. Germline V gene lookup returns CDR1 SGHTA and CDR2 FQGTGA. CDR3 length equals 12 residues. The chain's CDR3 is CASSRDGDTQYF. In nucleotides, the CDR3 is TGTGCCAGCAGCCGGGACGGAGATACGCAGTATTTT.

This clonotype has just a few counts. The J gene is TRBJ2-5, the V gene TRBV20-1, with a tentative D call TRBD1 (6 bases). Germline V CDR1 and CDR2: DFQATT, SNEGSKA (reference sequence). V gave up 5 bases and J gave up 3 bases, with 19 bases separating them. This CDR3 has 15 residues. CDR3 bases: TGCAGTGCTTTGCGACAGCCAAGGGGGAAAGAGACCCAGTACTTC. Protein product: CSALRQPRGKETQYF.

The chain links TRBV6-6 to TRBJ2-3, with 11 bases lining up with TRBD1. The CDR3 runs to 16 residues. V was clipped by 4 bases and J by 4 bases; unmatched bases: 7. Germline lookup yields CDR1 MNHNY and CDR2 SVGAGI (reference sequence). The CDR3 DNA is TGTGCCAGCAGTTCCCCCGGGACAGGGGGGTCAGATACGCAGTATTTT. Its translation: CASSSPGTGGSDTQYF.

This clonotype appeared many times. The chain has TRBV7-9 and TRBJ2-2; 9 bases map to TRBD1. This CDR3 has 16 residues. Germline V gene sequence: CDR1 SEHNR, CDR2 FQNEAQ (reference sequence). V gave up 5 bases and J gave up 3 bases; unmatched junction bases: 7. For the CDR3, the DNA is TGTGCCAGCAGCCCGTGGACAGGGGAGGACACCGGGGAGCTGTTTTTT. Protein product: CASSPWTGEDTGELFF.